What follows describes a single T cell receptor (beta chain). Its antigen remains unidentified. The protocol was immunoSEQ multiplex PCR, while the TCRdb copy is restricted to in-frame clones and leaves out a portion. The table lists about 94,000 clones, over 75% of them singletons, with approximately 6% in the top ten. These data come from a study of identifying expanded T cells in peripheral blood. General study results and limits: Across healthy donors, higher total template counts meant significantly greater roughly 2-week count variance.

Trimming stripped 6 bases from V and 0 bases from J, with 8 bases between. Germline V gene data show CDR1 as SNHLY and CDR2 as FYNNEI. This CDR3 comprises 13 residues. V gene TRBV2 combines with J gene TRBJ1-1, with a tentative D call TRBD1 (5 bases). The sample taken for sequencing was blood. This sequence was found in a person aged 18 to 75 in good health. The CDR3 DNA reads TGTGCCAGCAGCGGGACTATGAACACTGAAGCTTTCTTT. It translates to CASSGTMNTEAFF.